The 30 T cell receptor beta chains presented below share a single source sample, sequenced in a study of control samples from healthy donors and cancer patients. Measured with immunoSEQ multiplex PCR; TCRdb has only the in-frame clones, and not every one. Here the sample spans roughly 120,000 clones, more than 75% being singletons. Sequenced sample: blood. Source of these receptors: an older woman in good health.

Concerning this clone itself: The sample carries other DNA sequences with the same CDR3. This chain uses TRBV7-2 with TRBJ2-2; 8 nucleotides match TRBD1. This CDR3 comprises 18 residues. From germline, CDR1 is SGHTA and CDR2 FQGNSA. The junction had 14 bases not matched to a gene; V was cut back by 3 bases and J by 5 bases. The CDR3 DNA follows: TGTGCCAGCAGCTTTCCAGGATTACAGGGGGGTGGTACCGGGGAGCTGTTTTTT. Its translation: CASSFPGLQGGGTGELFF.

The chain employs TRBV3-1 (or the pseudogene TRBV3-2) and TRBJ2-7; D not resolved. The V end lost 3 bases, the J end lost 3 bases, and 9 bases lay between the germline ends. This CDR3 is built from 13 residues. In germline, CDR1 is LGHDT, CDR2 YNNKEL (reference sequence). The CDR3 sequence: CASSQVLGYEQYF. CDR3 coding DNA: TGTGCCAGCAGCCAGGTCCTGGGCTACGAGCAGTACTTC.

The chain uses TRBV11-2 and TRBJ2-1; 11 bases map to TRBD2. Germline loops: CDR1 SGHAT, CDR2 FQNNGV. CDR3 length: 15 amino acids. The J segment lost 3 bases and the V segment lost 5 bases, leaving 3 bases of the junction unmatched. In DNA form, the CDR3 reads TGTGCCAGCAGCCTAGCGGGGGGCTTCTACAATGAGCAGTTCTTC. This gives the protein CASSLAGGFYNEQFF.

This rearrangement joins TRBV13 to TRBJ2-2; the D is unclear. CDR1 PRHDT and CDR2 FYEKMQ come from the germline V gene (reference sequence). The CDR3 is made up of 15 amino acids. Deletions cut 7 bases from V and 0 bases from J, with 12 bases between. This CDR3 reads CASKGASANTGELFF. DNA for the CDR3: TGTGCCAGCAAGGGTGCGAGTGCGAACACCGGGGAGCTGTTTTTT.

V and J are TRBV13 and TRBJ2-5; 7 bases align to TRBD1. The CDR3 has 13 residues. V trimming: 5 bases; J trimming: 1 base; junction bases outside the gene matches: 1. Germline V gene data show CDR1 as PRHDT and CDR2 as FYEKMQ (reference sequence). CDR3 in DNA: TGTGCCAGCAGCCGGGACAGCCAAGAGACCCAGTACTTC. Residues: CASSRDSQETQYF.

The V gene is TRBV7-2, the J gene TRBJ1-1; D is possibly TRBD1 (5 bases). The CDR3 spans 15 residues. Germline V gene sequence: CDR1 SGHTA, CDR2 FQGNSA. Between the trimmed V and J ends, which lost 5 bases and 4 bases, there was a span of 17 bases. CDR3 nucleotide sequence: TGTGCCAGCAGCCCAATCGGCAGGGTTGGCACTGAAGCTTTCTTT. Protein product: CASSPIGRVGTEAFF. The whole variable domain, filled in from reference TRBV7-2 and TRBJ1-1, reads GAGVSQSPSNKVTEKGKDVELRCDPISGHTALYWYRQSLGQGLEFLIYFQGNSAPDKSGLPSDRFSAERTGGSVSTLTIQRTQQEDSAVYLCASSPIGRVGTEAFFGQGTRLTVV.

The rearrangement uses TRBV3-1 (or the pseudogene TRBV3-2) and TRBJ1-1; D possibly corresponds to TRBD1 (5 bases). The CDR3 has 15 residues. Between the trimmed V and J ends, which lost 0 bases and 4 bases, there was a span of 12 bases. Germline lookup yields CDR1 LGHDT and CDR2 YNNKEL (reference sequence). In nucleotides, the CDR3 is TGTGCCAGCAGCCAAGAAGGGACGGGGCTCACTGAAGCTTTCTTT. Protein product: CASSQEGTGLTEAFF.

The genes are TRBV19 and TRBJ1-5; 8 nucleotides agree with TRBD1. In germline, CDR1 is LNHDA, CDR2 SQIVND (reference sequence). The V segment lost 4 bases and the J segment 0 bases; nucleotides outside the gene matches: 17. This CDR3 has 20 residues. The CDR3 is CASSTYSGQGREYSNQPQHF. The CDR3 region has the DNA TGTGCCAGTAGTACGTACTCTGGACAGGGAAGGGAGTATAGCAATCAGCCCCAGCATTTT.

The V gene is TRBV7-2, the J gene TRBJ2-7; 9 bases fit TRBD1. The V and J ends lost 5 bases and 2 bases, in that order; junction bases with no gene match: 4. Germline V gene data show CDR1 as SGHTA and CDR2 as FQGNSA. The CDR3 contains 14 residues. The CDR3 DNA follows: TGTGCCAGCAGCCCAAGACAGGGGGCCTACGAGCAGTACTTC. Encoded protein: CASSPRQGAYEQYF.

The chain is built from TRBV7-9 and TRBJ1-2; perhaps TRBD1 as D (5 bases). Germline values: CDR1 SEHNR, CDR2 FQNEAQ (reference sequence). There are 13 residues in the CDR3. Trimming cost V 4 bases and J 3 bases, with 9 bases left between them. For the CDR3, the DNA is TGTGCCAGCAGCTCCGGGGGGTACTATGGCTACACCTTC. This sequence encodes CASSSGGYYGYTF.

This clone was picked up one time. The CDR3 loop reads CASSLRRRYLNTEAFF. CDR3 in DNA: TGTGCCAGCAGCTTGAGAAGGCGATACTTGAACACTGAAGCTTTCTTT. The chain has TRBV5-4 and TRBJ1-1; the D is unclear. Trimming shortened V by 1 base and J by 0 bases, and 13 bases separated the two germline ends. The CDR3 contains 16 residues. Germline lookup yields CDR1 SGHNT and CDR2 YYREEE (reference sequence).

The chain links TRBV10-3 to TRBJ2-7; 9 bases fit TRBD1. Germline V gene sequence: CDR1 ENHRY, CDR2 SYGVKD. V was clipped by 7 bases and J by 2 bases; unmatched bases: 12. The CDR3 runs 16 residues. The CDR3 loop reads CAITSTGTGSTYEQYF. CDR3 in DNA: TGTGCCATCACTTCTACCGGGACAGGGTCCACCTACGAGCAGTACTTC.

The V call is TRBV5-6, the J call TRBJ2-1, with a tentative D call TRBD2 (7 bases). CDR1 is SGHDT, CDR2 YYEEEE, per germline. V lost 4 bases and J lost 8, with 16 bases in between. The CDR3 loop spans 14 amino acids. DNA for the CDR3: TGTGCCAGCAGCCGGGGGCGGGGAGGGTATGAGCAGTTCTTC. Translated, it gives CASSRGRGGYEQFF.

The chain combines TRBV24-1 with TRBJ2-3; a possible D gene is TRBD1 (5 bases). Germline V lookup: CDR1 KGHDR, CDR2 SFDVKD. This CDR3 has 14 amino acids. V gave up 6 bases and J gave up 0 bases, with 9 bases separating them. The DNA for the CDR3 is TGTGCCACCAGTCGGGCAGGGAGCACAGATACGCAGTATTTT. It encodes CATSRAGSTDTQYF.

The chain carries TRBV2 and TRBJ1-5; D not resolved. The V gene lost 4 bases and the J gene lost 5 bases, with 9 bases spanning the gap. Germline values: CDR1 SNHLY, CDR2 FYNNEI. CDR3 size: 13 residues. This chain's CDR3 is CASSGGFDQPQHF. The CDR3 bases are TGTGCCAGCAGTGGAGGATTCGATCAGCCCCAGCATTTT.

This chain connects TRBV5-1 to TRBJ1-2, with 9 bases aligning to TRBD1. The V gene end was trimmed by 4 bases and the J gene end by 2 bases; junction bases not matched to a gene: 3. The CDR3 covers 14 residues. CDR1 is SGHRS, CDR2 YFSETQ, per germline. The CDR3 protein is CASSAQGANYGYTF. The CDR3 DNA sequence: TGCGCCAGCAGCGCACAGGGGGCGAACTATGGCTACACCTTC.

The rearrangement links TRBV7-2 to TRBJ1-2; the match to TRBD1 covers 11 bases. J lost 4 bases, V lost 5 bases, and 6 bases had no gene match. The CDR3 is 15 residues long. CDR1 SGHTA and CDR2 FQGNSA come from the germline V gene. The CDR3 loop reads CASSADRGQGYGYTF. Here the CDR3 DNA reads TGTGCCAGCAGCGCGGACAGGGGGCAGGGCTATGGCTACACCTTC.

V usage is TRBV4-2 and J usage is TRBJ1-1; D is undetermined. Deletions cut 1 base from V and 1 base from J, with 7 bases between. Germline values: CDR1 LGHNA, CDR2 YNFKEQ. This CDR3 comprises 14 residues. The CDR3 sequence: CASSQGVENTEAFF. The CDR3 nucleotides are TGTGCCAGCAGCCAAGGGGTAGAGAACACTGAAGCTTTCTTT.

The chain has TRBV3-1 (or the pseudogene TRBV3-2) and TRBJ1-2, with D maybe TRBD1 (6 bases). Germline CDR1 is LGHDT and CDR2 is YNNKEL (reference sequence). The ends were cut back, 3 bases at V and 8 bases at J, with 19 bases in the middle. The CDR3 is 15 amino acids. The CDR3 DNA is TGTGCCAGCAGCCAGGACCAGACAGGAGCCTGGGGCTACACCTTC. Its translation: CASSQDQTGAWGYTF.

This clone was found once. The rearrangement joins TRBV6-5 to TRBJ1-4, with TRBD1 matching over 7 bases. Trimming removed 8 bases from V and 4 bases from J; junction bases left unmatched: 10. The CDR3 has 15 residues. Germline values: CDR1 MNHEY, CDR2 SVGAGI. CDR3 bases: TGTGCCAGCTCCCAGGACAGGCCGCGTAATGAAAAACTGTTTTTT. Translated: CASSQDRPRNEKLFF.

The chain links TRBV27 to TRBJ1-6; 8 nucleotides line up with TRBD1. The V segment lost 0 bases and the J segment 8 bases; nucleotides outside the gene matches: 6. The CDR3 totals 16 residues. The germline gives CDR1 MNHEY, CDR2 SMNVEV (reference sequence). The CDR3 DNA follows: TGTGCCAGCAGTTTATCGGTGTCAGGGGGCGATTCACCCCTCCACTTT. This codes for CASSLSVSGGDSPLHF.

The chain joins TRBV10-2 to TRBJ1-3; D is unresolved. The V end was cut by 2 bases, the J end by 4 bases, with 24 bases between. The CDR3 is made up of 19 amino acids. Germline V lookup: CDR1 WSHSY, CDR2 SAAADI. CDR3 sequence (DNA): TGCGCCAGCAGTGAGGCTCCCGGGAGACTACCCTTGCGAGGAAACACCATATATTTT. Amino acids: CASSEAPGRLPLRGNTIYF.

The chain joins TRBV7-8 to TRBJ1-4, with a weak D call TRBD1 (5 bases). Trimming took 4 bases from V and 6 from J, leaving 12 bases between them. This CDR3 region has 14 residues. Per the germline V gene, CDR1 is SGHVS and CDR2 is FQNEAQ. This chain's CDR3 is CASSSQVWDEKLFF. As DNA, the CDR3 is TGTGCCAGCAGCTCACAGGTGTGGGATGAAAAACTGTTTTTT.

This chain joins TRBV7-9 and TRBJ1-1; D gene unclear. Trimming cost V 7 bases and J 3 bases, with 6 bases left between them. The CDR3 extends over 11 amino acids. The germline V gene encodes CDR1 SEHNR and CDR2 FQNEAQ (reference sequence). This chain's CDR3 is CASTGDTEAFF. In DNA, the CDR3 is TGTGCCAGCACTGGAGACACTGAAGCTTTCTTT.

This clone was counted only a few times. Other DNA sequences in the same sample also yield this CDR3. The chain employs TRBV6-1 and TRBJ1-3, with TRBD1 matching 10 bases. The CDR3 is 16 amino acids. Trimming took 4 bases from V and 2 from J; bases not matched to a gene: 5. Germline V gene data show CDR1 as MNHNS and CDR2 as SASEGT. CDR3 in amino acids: CASSVGQGRAGNTIYF. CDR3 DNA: TGTGCCAGCAGTGTGGGACAGGGGAGAGCTGGAAACACCATATATTTT.

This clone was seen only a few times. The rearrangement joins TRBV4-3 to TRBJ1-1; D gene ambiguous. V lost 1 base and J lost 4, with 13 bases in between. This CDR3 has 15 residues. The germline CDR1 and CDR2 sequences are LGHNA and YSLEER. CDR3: CASSQGHSQGTEAFF. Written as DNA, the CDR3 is TGCGCCAGCAGCCAAGGACACAGTCAAGGCACTGAAGCTTTCTTT.

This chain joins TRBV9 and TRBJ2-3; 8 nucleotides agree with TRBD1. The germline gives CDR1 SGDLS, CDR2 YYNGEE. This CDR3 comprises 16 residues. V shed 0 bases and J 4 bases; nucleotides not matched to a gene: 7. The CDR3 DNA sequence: TGTGCCAGCAGCGTAGCTCAGGGGGCTCCCGCAGATACGCAGTATTTT. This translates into CASSVAQGAPADTQYF.

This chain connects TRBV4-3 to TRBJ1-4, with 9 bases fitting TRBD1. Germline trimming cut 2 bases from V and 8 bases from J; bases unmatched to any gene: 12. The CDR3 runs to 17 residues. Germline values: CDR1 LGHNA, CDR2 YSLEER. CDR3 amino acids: CASSQLPRDREEEKLFF. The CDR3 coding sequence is TGCGCCAGCAGCCAACTCCCTCGGGACAGGGAGGAAGAAAAACTGTTTTTT.

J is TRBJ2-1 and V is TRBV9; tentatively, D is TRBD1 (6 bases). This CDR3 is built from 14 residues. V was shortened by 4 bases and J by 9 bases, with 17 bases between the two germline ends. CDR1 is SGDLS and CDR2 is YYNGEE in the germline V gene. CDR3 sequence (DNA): TGTGCCAGCAGCCCGAACAGGGAGCAGGGTGAGCAGTTCTTC. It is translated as CASSPNREQGEQFF.

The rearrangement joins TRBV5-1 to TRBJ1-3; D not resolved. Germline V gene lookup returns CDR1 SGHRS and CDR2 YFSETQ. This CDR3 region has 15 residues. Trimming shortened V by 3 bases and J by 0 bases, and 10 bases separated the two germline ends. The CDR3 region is CASSYDGFSGNTIYF. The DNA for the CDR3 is TGCGCCAGCAGCTACGACGGATTCTCTGGAAACACCATATATTTT. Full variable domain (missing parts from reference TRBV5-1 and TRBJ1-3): KAGVTQTPRYLIKTRGQQVTLSCSPISGHRSVSWYQQTPGQGLQFLFEYFSETQRNKGNFPGRFSGRQFSNSRSEMNVSTLELGDSALYLCASSYDGFSGNTIYFGEGSWLTVV.